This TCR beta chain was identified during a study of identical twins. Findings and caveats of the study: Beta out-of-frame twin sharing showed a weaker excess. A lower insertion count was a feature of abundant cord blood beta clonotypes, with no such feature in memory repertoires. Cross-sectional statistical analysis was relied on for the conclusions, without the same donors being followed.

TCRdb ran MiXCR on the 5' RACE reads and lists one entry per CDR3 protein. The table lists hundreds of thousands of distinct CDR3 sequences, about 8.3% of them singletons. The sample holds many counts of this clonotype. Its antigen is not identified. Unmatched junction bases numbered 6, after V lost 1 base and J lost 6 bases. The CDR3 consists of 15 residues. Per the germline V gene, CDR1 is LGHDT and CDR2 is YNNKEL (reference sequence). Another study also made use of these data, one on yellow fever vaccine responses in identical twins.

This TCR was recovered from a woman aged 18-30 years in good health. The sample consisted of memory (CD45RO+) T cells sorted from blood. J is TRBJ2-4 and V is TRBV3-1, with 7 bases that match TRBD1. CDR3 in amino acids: CASSQGRQGPNIQYF. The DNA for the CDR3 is TGTGCCAGCAGCCAAGGTCGACAGGGTCCAAACATTCAGTACTTC.